Described below is a single TCR beta chain sequence and its context. This clonotype occurred many times. The antigen it binds to is not known. Base qualities are not recorded, but no much larger clone differs from it by a single base. Library preparation used RT-PCR. Sequencing relied on an Illumina HiSeq 2500. TCRdb's own reprocessing of the public reads used fastp at Q25 and MiXCR and kept productive beta chains. Every distinct CDR3 protein forms one entry, paired with its most common genes and DNA. The sample records hundreds of thousands of distinct CDR3 sequences, approximately 12% of which are singletons. In total, the top ten clones hold more than 8.5% of the sample. The sample belongs to a study of response to subunit inactivated influenza vaccine (dated by TCRdb to 2016 to 2019). The study in broad terms: Deep quantitative profiling of the T cell receptor repertoire was used in the study to follow responses to a trivalent subunit inactivated influenza vaccine. Beyond this particular receptor, the publication reports: The authors proposed that each seasonal influenza vaccination may bring in only a limited number of new T cells.

The CDR3 starts with the cysteine, ends with the phenylalanine, and has 16 residues. The CDR3 DNA has 48 bases and is translated from base 1. Looking up the germline V gene yields CDR1 LGHNA and CDR2 YNFKEQ. V is cut back by 3 bases and J by 5 bases, with 10 bases in the junction unmatched. The sequenced sample was PBMCs from blood, obtained on the day of vaccination. This sequence originates from a man in his fifties who received an inactivated influenza vaccine. Donor details come from another sample of the same person, matched by shared clones. The rearrangement combines TRBV4-2 with TRBJ2-5, and 9 junctional nucleotides match TRBD1. CDR3 protein: CASSHVLTGGIETQYF. The DNA is as follows: TGTGCCAGCAGCCACGTGTTAACAGGGGGCATCGAGACCCAGTACTTC.